Listed below are T cell receptor beta chains from one sample, sequenced in a study of blood T cell repertoires in COVID-19. Produced via immunoSEQ multiplex PCR; TCRdb's table is partial and in-frame only. Of approximately 240,000 clones in the sample, around nine tenths were seen once. Material: peripheral blood. These receptors originate from a woman in her forties who had recovered from COVID-19. Each CDR3 is given with its conserved first and last residue. The size entry is marked missing in some rows and otherwise reads once, few, many or a size class.

cdr3_aa clone_size v_call
CATSLGLLPDTQYF NA TRBV14
CASSIDPLLAGGPEGKNIQYF NA TRBV19
CASSKDRGHPDTQYF NA TRBV27
CASSLSLRESFYEQYF NA TRBV27
CASSTARTGYASGANVLTF few TRBV7-2
CASSLAPSGGAETQYF NA TRBV5-1
CASSPDRYSYEQYF NA TRBV7-2
CASSETTVPQETQYF NA TRBV2
CAISDLGQGVYNEQFF NA TRBV10-3
CASSSNIAGGSHEQFF NA TRBV11-2
CASSFKDPDRKETQYF NA TRBV7-9
CASSQGEASGANVLTF few TRBV4-2
CASSQEARTSGGRVTPYEQYF NA TRBV3-1/TRBV3-2
CASSLGPKGTGGTRETQYF NA TRBV7-9
CASSYQRSNEKLFF NA TRBV6-5
CATSDFPGQGAQETQYF NA TRBV24-1
CASSERDRGVDNSPLHF NA TRBV6-1
CSGLAGGVSDTQYF NA TRBV29-1
CASSTSGGLTQFF NA TRBV12-3/TRBV12-4
CASSPDGARGTGELFF NA TRBV13
CASSQDMDTQYF once TRBV3-1/TRBV3-2
CASSLLSALLNTDTQYF NA TRBV5-6
CASSSTKRSGSNEQYF NA TRBV7-8
CASSLGGQGENYGYTF NA TRBV7-2
CASSFPLAGTDTQYF NA TRBV5-4
CSVGGSVTGANVLTF few TRBV29-1
CASSPGTGAPSSYEQYF NA TRBV6-2/TRBV6-3
CASSPGQGSEGQETQYF NA TRBV6-2/TRBV6-3
CASSRRGGYTEAFF NA TRBV11-2
CASTSYRTGGLTETQYF NA TRBV27
CASRDLSGGSYNEQFF NA TRBV19
CASSLVIEPGEQYF NA TRBV11-3
CATSDRDSSGSGYTF NA TRBV24-1
CAIEGGGLAEAFF few TRBV10-3
CASSLLGQSGNTIYF NA TRBV7-9
CASSVRGGLYSGANVLTF NA TRBV27
CASSLQGGSYEQYF NA TRBV19
CASAGTGTYEQYF once TRBV11-3
CASSQDPGQGAANTGELFF NA TRBV4-3